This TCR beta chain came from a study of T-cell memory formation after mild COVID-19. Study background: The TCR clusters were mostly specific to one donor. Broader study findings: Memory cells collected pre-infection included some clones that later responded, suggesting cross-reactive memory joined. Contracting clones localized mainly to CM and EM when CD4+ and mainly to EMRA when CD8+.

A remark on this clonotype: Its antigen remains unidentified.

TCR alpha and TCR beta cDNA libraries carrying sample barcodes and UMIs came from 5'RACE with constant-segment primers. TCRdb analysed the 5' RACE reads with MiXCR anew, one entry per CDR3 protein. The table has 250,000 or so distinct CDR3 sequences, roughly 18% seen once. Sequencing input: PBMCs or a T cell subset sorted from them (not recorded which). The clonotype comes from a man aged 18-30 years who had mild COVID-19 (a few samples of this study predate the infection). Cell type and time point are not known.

In DNA form, the CDR3 reads TGTGCCAGCAGCCCTTCCCTCGGGGGACAGGAGACCCAGTACTTC. This encodes CASSPSLGGQETQYF. The chain joins TRBV11-2 to TRBJ2-5; perhaps TRBD1 as D (7 bases). V lost 5 bases and J 5 bases, leaving 18 bases between the germline ends. Germline V gives CDR1 SGHAT, CDR2 FQNNGV. The CDR3 has 15 amino acids.